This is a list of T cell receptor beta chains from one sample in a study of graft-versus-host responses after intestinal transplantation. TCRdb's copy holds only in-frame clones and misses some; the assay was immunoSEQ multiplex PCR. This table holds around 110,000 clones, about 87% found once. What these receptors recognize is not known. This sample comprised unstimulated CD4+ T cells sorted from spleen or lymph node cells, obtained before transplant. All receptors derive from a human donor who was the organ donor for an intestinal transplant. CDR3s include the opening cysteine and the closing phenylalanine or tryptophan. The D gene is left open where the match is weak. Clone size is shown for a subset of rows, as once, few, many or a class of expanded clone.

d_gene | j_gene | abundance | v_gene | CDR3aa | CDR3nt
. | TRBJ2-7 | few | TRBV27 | CASKGGGVYEQYF | TGTGCCAGCAAGGGGGGGGGAGTTTACGAGCAGTACTTC
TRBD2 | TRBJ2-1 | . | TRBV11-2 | CASSLIAGAYNEQFF | TGTGCCAGCAGCTTAATAGCGGGAGCTTACAATGAGCAGTTCTTC
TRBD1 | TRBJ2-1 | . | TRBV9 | CASSVGTGSYNEQFF | TGTGCCAGCAGCGTAGGGACAGGGTCCTACAATGAGCAGTTCTTC
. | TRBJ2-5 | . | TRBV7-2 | CASSYRGETQYF | TGTGCCAGCAGCTACCGCGGAGAGACCCAGTACTTC
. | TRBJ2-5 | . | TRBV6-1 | CASSEGGQETQYF | TGTGCCAGCAGTGAGGGCGGTCAAGAGACCCAGTACTTC
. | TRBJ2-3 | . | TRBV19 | CASSIQGSTDTQYF | TGTGCCAGTAGTATCCAGGGTTCCACAGATACGCAGTATTTT
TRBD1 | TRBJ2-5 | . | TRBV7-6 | CASSLGTGDRKTQYF | TGTGCCAGCAGCCTCGGGACAGGGGATAGGAAGACCCAGTACTTC
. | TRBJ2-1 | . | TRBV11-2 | CASSPKLTDNEQFF | TGTGCCAGCAGTCCGAAACTGACAGACAATGAGCAGTTCTTC
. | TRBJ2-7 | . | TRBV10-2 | CASSESRSRVSEQYF | TGCGCCAGCAGTGAGTCGCGGTCGCGGGTAAGCGAGCAGTACTTC
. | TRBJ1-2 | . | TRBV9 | CASHRGGNGYTF | TGTGCCAGCCATCGGGGGGGCAATGGCTACACCTTC
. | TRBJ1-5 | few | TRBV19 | CASSTLQGNQPQHF | TGTGCCAGTAGTACCCTACAGGGAAATCAGCCCCAGCATTTT
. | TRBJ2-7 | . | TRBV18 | CASSPQDRTEQYF | TGTGCCAGCTCACCTCAGGACAGAACCGAGCAGTACTTC
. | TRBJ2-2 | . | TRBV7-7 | CASSRFQGIGELFF | TGTGCCAGCAGCCGATTCCAGGGTATCGGGGAGCTGTTTTTT
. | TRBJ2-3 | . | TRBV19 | CASSQVYTDTQYF | TGTGCCAGTAGCCAGGTGTACACAGATACGCAGTATTTT
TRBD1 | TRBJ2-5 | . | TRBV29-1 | CSVGTGGETQYF | TGCAGCGTTGGGACAGGGGGCGAGACCCAGTACTTC
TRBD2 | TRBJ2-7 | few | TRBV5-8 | CASRAGLAGVEQYF | TGTGCCAGCAGAGCTGGACTAGCGGGCGTGGAGCAGTACTTC
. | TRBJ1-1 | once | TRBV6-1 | CASRTVLREAFF | TGTGCCAGCAGGACGGTACTGAGGGAAGCTTTCTTT
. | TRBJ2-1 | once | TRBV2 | CASTGRVVWVEQFF | TGTGCCAGCACAGGCAGGGTGGTTTGGGTTGAGCAGTTCTTC
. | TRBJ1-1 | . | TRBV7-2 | CASRLRGGNTEAFF | TGTGCCAGCAGACTAAGGGGAGGGAACACTGAAGCTTTCTTT
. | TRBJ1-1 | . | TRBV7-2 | CAGRKNTEAFF | TGTGCCGGTCGTAAGAACACTGAAGCTTTCTTT
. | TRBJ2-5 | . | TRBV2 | CASSAGSLQETQYF | TGTGCCAGCAGTGCAGGAAGCTTACAAGAGACCCAGTACTTC
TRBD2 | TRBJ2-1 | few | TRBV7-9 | CASSIRGAGGRYNEQFF | TGTGCCAGCAGCATACGGGGAGCGGGAGGGCGTTACAATGAGCAGTTCTTC
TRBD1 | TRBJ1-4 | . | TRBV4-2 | CASSQEGQNEKLFF | TGTGCCAGCAGCCAGGAGGGACAGAATGAAAAACTGTTTTTT
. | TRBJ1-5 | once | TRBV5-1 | CASSLNRVDNQPQHF | TGCGCCAGCAGCTTGAACAGGGTGGACAATCAGCCCCAGCATTTT
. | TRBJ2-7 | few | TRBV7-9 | CASSITQVGSYEQYF | TGTGCCAGCAGCATTACGCAGGTGGGGTCCTACGAGCAGTACTTC
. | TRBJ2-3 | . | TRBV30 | CAWSVLFDTQYF | TGTGCCTGGAGTGTTTTGTTTGATACGCAGTATTTT
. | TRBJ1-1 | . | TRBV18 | CASSPPSGRNTEAFF | TGTGCCAGCTCACCACCCTCAGGGAGGAACACTGAAGCTTTCTTT
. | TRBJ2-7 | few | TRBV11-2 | CASSPTTLGTYEQYF | TGTGCCAGCAGCCCCACCACGTTAGGGACCTACGAGCAGTACTTC
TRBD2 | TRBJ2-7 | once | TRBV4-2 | CASSQERRLADEQYF | TGTGCCAGCAGCCAAGAGCGAAGACTAGCCGACGAGCAGTACTTC
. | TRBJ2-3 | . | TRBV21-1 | CASRDKRGTDTQYF | TGTGCCAGCAGAGACAAGAGGGGCACAGATACGCAGTATTTT
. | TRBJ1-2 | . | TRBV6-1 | CASSEGWNYGYTF | TGTGCCAGCAGTGAAGGCTGGAACTATGGCTACACCTTC
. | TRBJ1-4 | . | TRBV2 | CASRWANEKLFF | TGTGCCAGCCGTTGGGCTAATGAAAAACTGTTTTTT
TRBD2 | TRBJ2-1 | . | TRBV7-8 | CASSLRLAGVLNEQFF | TGTGCCAGCAGCCTCCGACTAGCGGGAGTCTTGAATGAGCAGTTCTTC
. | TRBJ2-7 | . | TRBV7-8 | CASSAGTTYEQYF | TGTGCCAGCAGCGCCGGGACCACCTACGAGCAGTACTTC
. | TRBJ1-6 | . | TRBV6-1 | CASEASYNSPLHF | TGTGCCAGTGAAGCCTCCTATAATTCACCCCTCCACTTT
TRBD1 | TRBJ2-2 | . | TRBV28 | CASSSPQQGGGTGELFF | TGTGCCAGCAGTTCCCCTCAACAGGGGGGCGGCACCGGGGAGCTGTTTTTT
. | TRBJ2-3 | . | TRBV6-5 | CASSYLRDPTDTQYF | TGTGCCAGCAGTTACTTGCGGGACCCCACAGATACGCAGTATTTT
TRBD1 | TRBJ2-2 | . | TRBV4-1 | CASSQPGQGKSGELFF | TGCGCCAGCAGCCAGCCCGGACAGGGTAAATCCGGGGAGCTGTTTTTT
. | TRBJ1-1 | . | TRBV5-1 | CASSQGTMNTEAFF | TGCGCCAGCAGCCAGGGAACCATGAACACTGAAGCTTTCTTT
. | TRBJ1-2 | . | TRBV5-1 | CASARESIAEYGYTF | TGCGCCAGCGCCCGCGAATCTATCGCTGAGTATGGCTACACCTTC
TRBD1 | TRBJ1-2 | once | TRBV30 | CAWTGGNYGYTF | TGTGCCTGGACAGGGGGCAACTATGGCTACACCTTC
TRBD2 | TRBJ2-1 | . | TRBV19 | CASSRLAGIYNEQFF | TGTGCCAGTAGCAGACTAGCGGGAATCTACAATGAGCAGTTCTTC
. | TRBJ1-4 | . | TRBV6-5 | CASSSHLRTTNEKLFF | TGTGCCAGCAGTTCTCACCTACGCACAACTAATGAAAAACTGTTTTTT
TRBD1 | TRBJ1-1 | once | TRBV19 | CASSPWDRKNTEAFF | TGTGCCAGTAGTCCTTGGGACAGAAAGAACACTGAAGCTTTCTTT
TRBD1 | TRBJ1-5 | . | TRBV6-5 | CASTATGYGQPQHF | TGTGCCAGCACCGCGACAGGGTATGGGCAGCCCCAGCATTTT
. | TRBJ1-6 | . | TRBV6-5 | CASRLLTLRDSPLHF | TGTGCCAGCAGATTGCTGACACTCAGGGATTCACCCCTCCACTTT
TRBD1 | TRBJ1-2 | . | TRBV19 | CASSIAHRGLVGYTF | TGTGCCAGTAGTATAGCTCACAGGGGGCTAGTTGGCTACACCTTC
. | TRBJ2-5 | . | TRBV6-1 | CASSETETGQETQYF | TGTGCCAGCAGTGAAACGGAAACAGGGCAAGAGACCCAGTACTTC
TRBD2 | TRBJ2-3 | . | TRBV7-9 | CASTRTSGDTQYF | TGTGCCAGCACAAGGACTAGCGGGGATACGCAGTATTTT
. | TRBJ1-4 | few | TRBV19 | CASARATEKLFF | TGTGCCAGTGCCAGGGCAACTGAAAAACTGTTTTTT
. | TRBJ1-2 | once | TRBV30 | CAWEVPAITGYGYTF | TGTGCCTGGGAGGTCCCAGCTATTACGGGGTATGGCTACACCTTC